This TCR beta chain was identified during a study of blood T cell repertoires in COVID-19. In the study overall: Nucleic acid was either cDNA or gDNA, and it came from T cells, B-cell-depleted T cells, or PBMCs.

Using immunoSEQ multiplex PCR, the repertoire was profiled, and TCRdb retains in-frame clones only, with some absent. This table holds around 100,000 clones, more than 80% found once. Input material: peripheral blood. The receptor was isolated from a woman older than 75 with acute or convalescent COVID-19.

This CDR3 reads CARSPTLDRRNQPQHF. CDR3 DNA sequence: TGTGCCAGAAGCCCGACCCTGGACAGGCGAAATCAGCCCCAGCATTTT. The chain couples TRBV5-3 to TRBJ1-5, with 7 nucleotides matching TRBD1. TRBV5-3 is classed as an ORF, of uncertain function. V shed 4 bases, J shed 4 bases, and the junction held 11 bases outside the gene matches. The CDR3 length is 16 residues.